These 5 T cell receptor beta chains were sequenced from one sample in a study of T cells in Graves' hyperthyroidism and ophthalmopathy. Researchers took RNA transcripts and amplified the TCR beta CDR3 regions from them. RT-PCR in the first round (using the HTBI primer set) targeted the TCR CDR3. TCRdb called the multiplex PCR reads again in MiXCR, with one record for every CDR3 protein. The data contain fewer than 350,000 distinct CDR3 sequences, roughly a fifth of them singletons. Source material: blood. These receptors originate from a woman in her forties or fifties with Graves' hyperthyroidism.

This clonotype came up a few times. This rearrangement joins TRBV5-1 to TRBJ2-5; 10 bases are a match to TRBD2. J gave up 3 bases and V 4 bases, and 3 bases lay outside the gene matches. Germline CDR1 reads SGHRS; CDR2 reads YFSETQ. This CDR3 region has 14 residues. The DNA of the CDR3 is TGCGCCAGCAGCCGAGCGGGAGGGAAAGAGACCCAGTACTTC. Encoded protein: CASSRAGGKETQYF. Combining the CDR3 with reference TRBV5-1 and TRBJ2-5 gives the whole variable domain KAGVTQTPRYLIKTRGQQVTLSCSPISGHRSVSWYQQTPGQGLQFLFEYFSETQRNKGNFPGRFSGRQFSNSRSEMNVSTLELGDSALYLCASSRAGGKETQYFGPGTRLLVL.

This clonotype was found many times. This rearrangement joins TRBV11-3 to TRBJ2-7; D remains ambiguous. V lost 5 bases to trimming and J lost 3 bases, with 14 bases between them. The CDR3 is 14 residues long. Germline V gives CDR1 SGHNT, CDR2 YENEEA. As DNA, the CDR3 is TGTGCCAGCAGCCCCCGGGTGGGGTACTACGAGCAGTACTTC. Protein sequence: CASSPRVGYYEQYF.

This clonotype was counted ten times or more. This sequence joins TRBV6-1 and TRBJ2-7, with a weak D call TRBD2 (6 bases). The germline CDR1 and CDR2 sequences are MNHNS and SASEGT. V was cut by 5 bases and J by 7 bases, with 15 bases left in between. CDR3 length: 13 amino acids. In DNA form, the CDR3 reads TGTGCCAGCAGTTACGCCGGAGGGCTTGAGCAGTACTTC. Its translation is CASSYAGGLEQYF.

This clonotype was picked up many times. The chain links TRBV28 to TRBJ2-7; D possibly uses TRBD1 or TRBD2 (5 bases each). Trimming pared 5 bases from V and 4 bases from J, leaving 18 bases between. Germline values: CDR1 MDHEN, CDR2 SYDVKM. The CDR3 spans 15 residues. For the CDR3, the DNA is TGTGCCAGCAGTCCCGGGACGATGAATCGATACGAGCAGTACTTC. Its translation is CASSPGTMNRYEQYF. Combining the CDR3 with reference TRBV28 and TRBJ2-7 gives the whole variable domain DVKVTQSSRYLVKRTGEKVFLECVQDMDHENMFWYRQDPGLGLRLIYFSYDVKMKEKGDIPEGYSVSREKKERFSLILESASTNQTSMYLCASSPGTMNRYEQYFGPGTRLTVT.

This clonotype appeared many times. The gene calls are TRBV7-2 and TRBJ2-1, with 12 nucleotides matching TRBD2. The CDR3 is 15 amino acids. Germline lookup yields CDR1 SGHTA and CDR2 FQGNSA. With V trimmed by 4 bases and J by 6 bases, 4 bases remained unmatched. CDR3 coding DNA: TGTGCCAGCAGCTCGCAGACTAGCGGGGGCAATGAGCAGTTCTTC. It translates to CASSSQTSGGNEQFF.